The TCR beta chain under discussion was sequenced for a study of T cells in Graves' hyperthyroidism and ophthalmopathy. Study outcomes and limitations: Researchers found most expanded thyroid clonotypes above 0.001 in blood as well.

In this sample, this clonotype turned up a few times. The antigen remains undetermined. RNA transcripts provided the source from which TCR beta CDR3 regions were amplified. Carried out on the TCR CDR3, a first-round RT-PCR used the HTBI primer set. One entry per CDR3 protein results from TCRdb running MiXCR on the multiplex PCR reads. The sample yields 300,000 to 400,000 distinct CDR3 sequences, approximately 14% seen once. The CDR3 sequence is 12 residues long. Trimming removed 3 bases at V and 0 bases at J, with 6 bases between. From germline, CDR1 is DFQATT and CDR2 SNEGSKA (reference sequence). The chain has TRBV20-1 and TRBJ2-7; D call uncertain. Sequences were obtained from blood. The origin of this receptor is a woman in her twenties or thirties with Graves' hyperthyroidism. The CDR3 protein is CSASGISYEQYF. The CDR3 DNA follows: TGCAGTGCTAGTGGCATCTCCTACGAGCAGTACTTC.